The subject of this entry is one T cell receptor beta chain. Antigen specificity is unknown. Time point in this sample: baseline, week 1 (first vaccination visit). Treatment specified: pre-vaccination baseline after standard-of-care therapy. V shed 7 bases and J shed 1 base, with 10 bases lying between them. The CDR3 extends over 13 amino acids. Germline V CDR1 and CDR2: MNHEY, SMNVEV (reference sequence). Produced via immunoSEQ multiplex PCR; TCRdb's table is partial and in-frame only. The table has some 56,000 clones, 75% to 95% seen once. These data are taken from a study of a mutant IDH1 vaccine in newly diagnosed glioma. About the study: Prior therapy was radiotherapy, temozolomide, or both; most received both.

Study results and limitations: Detectable vaccine-induced immune responses arose in 93.3% of patients. Pseudoprogression seemed unrelated to changes in top peripheral T cell clonotypes.

The rearrangement uses TRBV27 and TRBJ1-1; no clear D. The clonotype comes from a man over 45 with glioma. The sample here was PBMCs, taken from a glioma patient treated with radiotherapy, temozolomide or both. Here the CDR3 DNA reads TGTGCCAGCAAACGGTCTACGAACACTGAAGCTTTCTTT. Encoded protein: CASKRSTNTEAFF.